Following are 31 T cell receptor beta chains from one sample sequenced in a study of CD8 T cells in Susac syndrome. cDNA came from about 0.5 to 1 ug RNA primed by random hexamers. One entry per CDR3 protein, called by TCRdb with MiXCR from the immunoSEQ multiplex PCR reads. The sample has a few hundred thousand distinct CDR3 sequences; 95% are singletons. Sequencing input: CD4+ T cells from PBMCs. The receptor source for this set is a human donor with multiple sclerosis.

The gene calls are TRBV20-1 and TRBJ1-1; TRBD1 might be the D (6 bases). Germline values: CDR1 DFQATT, CDR2 SNEGSKA (reference sequence). Trimming cost V 4 bases and J 3 bases, with 15 bases left between them. This CDR3 is built from 14 residues. CDR3 sequence reads: CSATVGGHDTEAFF. CDR3 nucleotides: TGCAGTGCTACGGTGGGGGGACACGACACTGAAGCTTTCTTT.

The chain recombines TRBV20-1 with TRBJ1-5, with D possibly TRBD1 on 6 matching bases. Trimming took off 2 bases at V and 0 bases at J, with 11 bases between the two ends. The CDR3 length is 15 residues. In germline, CDR1 is DFQATT, CDR2 SNEGSKA (reference sequence). CDR3 in DNA: TGCAGTGCTAGATATCAGGGGCTTAGCAATCAGCCCCAGCATTTT. It codes for CSARYQGLSNQPQHF.

This chain connects TRBV3-1 to TRBJ2-7; D ambiguous. Germline lookup yields CDR1 LGHDT and CDR2 YNNKEL (reference sequence). The V end lost 3 bases, the J end lost 1 base, and 7 bases lay between the germline ends. This CDR3 contains 13 residues. The CDR3 region has the DNA TGTGCCAGCAGCCAGGTGCAGTCCTACGAGCAGTACTTC. Residues: CASSQVQSYEQYF.

In its sample, this clonotype was seen once. The V and J genes are TRBV9 and TRBJ1-5; D may be TRBD1 (5 bases). The CDR3 extends over 15 amino acids. Germline V gene data show CDR1 as SGDLS and CDR2 as YYNGEE. V gave up 3 bases and J gave up 0 bases, with 10 bases separating them. This CDR3 is CASSERGYSNQPQHF. Written as DNA, the CDR3 is TGTGCCAGCAGCGAGAGGGGTTATAGCAATCAGCCCCAGCATTTT.

The V gene is TRBV27, the J gene TRBJ2-3; 7 bases match TRBD1. Germline V lookup: CDR1 MNHEY, CDR2 SMNVEV (reference sequence). Trimming removed 3 bases from V and 8 bases from J; junction bases left unmatched: 17. CDR3 length equals 17 residues. This chain's CDR3 is CASSFNPLIDRVGTQYF. In nucleotides, the CDR3 is TGTGCCAGCAGTTTTAACCCCCTTATCGACAGGGTGGGTACGCAGTATTTT.

The V and J genes are TRBV7-2 and TRBJ2-3; D is undetermined. The CDR3 length is 12 residues. V lost 4 bases and J lost 8, with 10 bases in between. Germline values: CDR1 SGHTA, CDR2 FQGNSA. CDR3 nucleotide sequence: TGTGCCAGCAGCTCGCTGGGCGGTACGCAGTATTTT. Amino acids: CASSSLGGTQYF.

V is TRBV29-1 and J is TRBJ1-2, with 7 bases lining up with TRBD1. The CDR3 is 13 residues long. The germline gives CDR1 SQVTM, CDR2 ANQGSEA. V lost 7 bases, J lost 0 bases, and 5 bases stayed unmatched. In DNA form, the CDR3 reads TGCAGCGGAGGGGACAGAGCTAACTATGGCTACACCTTC. This encodes CSGGDRANYGYTF.

The chain carries TRBV6-6 and TRBJ2-3, with D uncertain. From germline, CDR1 is MNHNY and CDR2 SVGAGI (reference sequence). The CDR3 is 13 residues long. Trimming stripped 7 bases from V and 0 bases from J, with 8 bases between. For the CDR3, the DNA is TGTGCCAGCATGAGGCGAAGCACAGATACGCAGTATTTT. Protein sequence: CASMRRSTDTQYF.

This clonotype has only one observation. The rearrangement uses TRBV30 and TRBJ2-7; D is undetermined. The germline V gene has CDR1 GTSNPN and CDR2 SVGIG (reference sequence). V shed 2 bases and J shed 6 bases, with 8 bases lying between them. CDR3 length equals 11 residues. CDR3 in amino acids: CAWSTGPEQYF. The CDR3 coding sequence is TGTGCCTGGAGTACCGGTCCCGAGCAGTACTTC. The complete variable domain, with remaining parts taken from reference TRBV30 and TRBJ2-7, reads SQTIHQWPATLVQPVGSPLSLECTVEGTSNPNLYWYRQAAGRGLQLLFYSVGIGQISSEVPQNLSASRPQDRQFILSSKKLLLSDSGFYLCAWSTGPEQYFGPGTRLTVT.

This chain links TRBV27 with TRBJ2-1, with 8 bases that match TRBD1. This CDR3 comprises 15 residues. V dropped 6 bases and J dropped 5; count of bases not matched to a gene: 9. The germline V gene encodes CDR1 MNHEY and CDR2 SMNVEV (reference sequence). CDR3 nucleotides: TGTGCCAGCAGCCCAAGGACAGGGCGGAACAATGAGCAGTTCTTC. It translates to CASSPRTGRNNEQFF.

The count of this clonotype is one. The chain couples TRBV29-1 to TRBJ1-1; D ambiguous. V was pared by 4 bases and J by 3 bases, with 3 bases between. Per germline, CDR1 SQVTM and CDR2 ANQGSEA. This CDR3 comprises 10 residues. The CDR3 coding sequence is TGCAGCGTTGCCCACACTGAAGCTTTCTTT. As protein: CSVAHTEAFF.

V is TRBV12-3 or TRBV12-4 and J is TRBJ1-1; D gene uncertain. The ends were cut back, 3 bases at V and 0 bases at J, with 8 bases in the middle. The CDR3 runs to 14 residues. The CDR3 reads CASSFYSLNTEAFF. The CDR3 DNA is TGTGCCAGCAGTTTTTATTCCCTGAACACTGAAGCTTTCTTT.

This clonotype was observed a single time. The chain joins TRBV3-1 to TRBJ2-7, with a weak D call TRBD1 (5 bases). The length of the CDR3 is 14 residues. V lost 2 bases, J lost 5 bases, and 13 bases lay in between. The V gene's germline CDR1 is LGHDT and CDR2 YNNKEL (reference sequence). CDR3 amino acids: CASSQPNRRNEQYF. The DNA of the CDR3 is TGTGCCAGCAGCCAACCAAACAGGCGAAACGAGCAGTACTTC.

This clonotype appeared once. This chain connects TRBV29-1 to TRBJ2-1; D remains ambiguous. Trimming left V 4 bases short and J 6 bases short, with 10 bases between. The CDR3 runs to 12 residues. Per the germline V gene, CDR1 is SQVTM and CDR2 is ANQGSEA. The CDR3 region is CSVGFSINEQFF. The DNA of the CDR3 is TGCAGCGTTGGTTTTAGCATCAATGAGCAGTTCTTC.

The V call is TRBV10-3, the J call TRBJ2-7; 9 bases are shared with TRBD2. From germline, CDR1 is ENHRY and CDR2 SYGVKD. The CDR3 is 13 amino acids. V trimming: 5 bases; J trimming: 4 bases; junction bases outside the gene matches: 3. As DNA, the CDR3 is TGTGCCATCAGTAGCCTAGCGGGATACGAGCAGTACTTC. It translates to CAISSLAGYEQYF.

This clonotype showed up just once. This chain uses TRBV5-5 with TRBJ2-7; D is ambiguous. The CDR3 sequence is 11 residues long. Germline V CDR1 and CDR2: SGHKS, YYEKEE (reference sequence). V was cut by 2 bases and J by 6 bases, with 6 bases left in between. The CDR3 DNA reads as TGTGCCAGCAGCTTTGCCGCCGAGCAGTACTTC. Translation gives CASSFAAEQYF.

The V and J genes are TRBV7-9 and TRBJ2-1; 10 nucleotides match TRBD1. CDR1 SEHNR and CDR2 FQNEAQ come from the germline V gene (reference sequence). J was trimmed by 7 bases and V by 1 base; bases with no gene match: 7. The CDR3 length is 16 residues. CDR3 amino acids: CASSLGGTGVRNEQFF. DNA for the CDR3: TGTGCCAGCAGCTTAGGCGGGACAGGGGTGAGGAATGAGCAGTTCTTC.

The rearrangement uses TRBV7-2 and TRBJ2-1; 11 bases fit TRBD1. The germline CDR1 and CDR2 sequences are SGHTA and FQGNSA. There are 14 residues in the CDR3. After removal of 5 bases from V and 9 bases from J, the junction contained 6 bases not matched to a gene. The CDR3 region has the DNA TGTGCCAGCAGCCTTCGGGACAGGGGGGCTGAGCAGTTCTTC. Its protein product is CASSLRDRGAEQFF.

The rearrangement links TRBV7-9 to TRBJ2-1; weak D call: TRBD2 (7 bases). The germline V gene has CDR1 SEHNR and CDR2 FQNEAQ (reference sequence). The length of the CDR3 is 15 residues. Deletions cut 4 bases from V and 0 bases from J, with 10 bases between. This CDR3 is CASSWRGGSYNEQFF. The CDR3, as DNA: TGTGCCAGCAGCTGGAGGGGGGGCTCCTACAATGAGCAGTTCTTC.

This sequence joins TRBV29-1 and TRBJ1-3, with unresolved D. CDR3 length: 13 residues. Germline CDR1 and CDR2: SQVTM and ANQGSEA. Trimming stripped 6 bases from V and 2 bases from J, with 11 bases between. The CDR3 loop reads CSVAGGAGNTIYF. The CDR3 nucleotides are TGCAGCGTGGCGGGCGGGGCTGGAAACACCATATATTTT.

The rearrangement uses TRBV30 and TRBJ2-1; 11 bases match TRBD2. CDR1 and CDR2 (germline): GTSNPN, SVGIG (reference sequence). The CDR3 extends over 13 amino acids. J gave up 6 bases and V 4 bases, and 2 bases lay outside the gene matches. The CDR3 loop reads CAWKGLAVNEQFF. CDR3 in DNA: TGTGCCTGGAAGGGACTAGCGGTCAATGAGCAGTTCTTC.

This chain uses TRBV7-3 with TRBJ1-2; TRBD1 matches at 9 bases. The CDR3 length is 14 residues. Per the germline V gene, CDR1 is SGHTA and CDR2 is FQGTGA. The V gene end was trimmed by 5 bases and the J gene end by 4 bases; junction bases not matched to a gene: 5. The CDR3 sequence: CASSAGQGSYGYTF. The CDR3 bases are TGTGCCAGCAGCGCGGGACAGGGATCCTATGGCTACACCTTC.

V is TRBV25-1 and J is TRBJ2-1, with 7 bases that match TRBD2. V lost 4 bases to trimming and J lost 3 bases; unmatched junction nucleotides: 6. Germline V gene data show CDR1 as MGHDK and CDR2 as SYGVNS. There are 15 residues in the CDR3. CDR3 protein: CASSGVQRDYNEQFF. In nucleotides, the CDR3 is TGTGCCAGCAGTGGAGTCCAGCGGGACTACAATGAGCAGTTCTTC.

This chain uses TRBV29-1 with TRBJ1-5; tentatively, D is TRBD1 (6 bases). The V end lost 4 bases, the J end lost 2 bases, and 12 bases lay between the germline ends. Germline assignment: CDR1 SQVTM and CDR2 ANQGSEA. The CDR3 contains 14 residues. The DNA of the CDR3 is TGCAGCGTTGGTGGGGGGCCTGGCAATCAGCCCCAGCATTTT. The encoded protein is CSVGGGPGNQPQHF.

The V gene is TRBV5-1, the J gene TRBJ2-3, with 10 bases that match TRBD2. The CDR3 runs to 15 residues. V trimming: 4 bases; J trimming: 5 bases; junction bases outside the gene matches: 7. Germline CDR1 and CDR2: SGHRS and YFSETQ. The CDR3 DNA sequence: TGCGCCAGCAGCCGGAGCGGGAGGGCCGAAGATACGCAGTATTTT. This sequence encodes CASSRSGRAEDTQYF.

The chain employs TRBV7-2 and TRBJ2-7; D may be TRBD2 (7 bases). Germline CDR1 reads SGHTA; CDR2 reads FQGNSA. The ends were cut back, 3 bases at V and 3 bases at J, with 15 bases in the middle. CDR3 length: 15 amino acids. CDR3 residues: CASSLTGGPDYEQYF. As DNA, the CDR3 is TGTGCCAGCAGCTTGACGGGGGGCCCGGACTACGAGCAGTACTTC.

This chain joins TRBV23-1 and TRBJ1-1, with D possibly matching TRBD1 (6 bases). TRBV23-1 falls under the ORF class, with uncertain function. With 6 bases removed from V and 0 bases from J, the gap between germline ends came to 14 bases. This CDR3 comprises 15 residues. The CDR3 here is CASRTSRQVNTEAFF. CDR3 DNA: TGCGCCAGCAGAACATCGCGACAGGTGAACACTGAAGCTTTCTTT.

V and J are TRBV7-9 and TRBJ2-1, with D perhaps assigned TRBD1 or TRBD2 (7 bases each). The CDR3 has 16 residues. From germline, CDR1 is SEHNR and CDR2 FQNEAQ (reference sequence). Trimming cost V 3 bases and J 3 bases, with 15 bases left between them. The CDR3 region is CASSFGGTAGYNEQFF. The DNA of the CDR3 is TGTGCCAGCAGCTTCGGGGGGACAGCTGGCTACAATGAGCAGTTCTTC. Full variable domain (remainder filled in from reference TRBV7-9 and TRBJ2-1): DTGVSQNPRHKITKRGQNVTFRCDPISEHNRLYWYRQTLGQGPEFLTYFQNEAQLEKSRLLSDRFSAERPKGSFSTLEIQRTEQGDSAMYLCASSFGGTAGYNEQFFGPGTRLTVL.

This chain joins TRBV6-5 and TRBJ2-7, with D possibly being TRBD2 (5 bases). The CDR3 runs 13 residues. V was shortened by 6 bases and J by 6 bases, with 15 bases between the two germline ends. The V gene's germline CDR1 is MNHEY and CDR2 SVGAGI. The chain's CDR3 is CASSYGIVGEQYF. The CDR3 bases are TGTGCCAGCAGCTACGGGATCGTCGGCGAGCAGTACTTC.

The genes are TRBV9 and TRBJ2-7, with D possibly TRBD2 on 7 matching bases. There are 15 residues in the CDR3. V shed 4 bases and J shed 3 bases, with 17 bases lying between them. The germline gives CDR1 SGDLS, CDR2 YYNGEE. The CDR3: CASSRGGTGLYEQYF. The CDR3 coding sequence is TGTGCCAGCAGCAGGGGGGGGACTGGCCTCTACGAGCAGTACTTC. Variable domain in full (rest from reference TRBV9 and TRBJ2-7): DSGVTQTPKHLITATGQRVTLRCSPRSGDLSVYWYQQSLDQGLQFLIQYYNGEERAKGNILERFSAQQFPDLHSELNLSSLELGDSALYFCASSRGGTGLYEQYFGPGTRLTVT.

The chain employs TRBV4-1 and TRBJ2-1, with D perhaps matching TRBD2 (5 bases). V lost 2 bases to trimming and J lost 2 bases, with 13 bases between them. The CDR3 loop spans 16 amino acids. Germline lookup yields CDR1 MGHRA and CDR2 YSYEKL. The CDR3 region is CASSQNSAATYNEQFF. CDR3 in DNA: TGCGCCAGCAGCCAAAATTCAGCGGCCACCTACAATGAGCAGTTCTTC.